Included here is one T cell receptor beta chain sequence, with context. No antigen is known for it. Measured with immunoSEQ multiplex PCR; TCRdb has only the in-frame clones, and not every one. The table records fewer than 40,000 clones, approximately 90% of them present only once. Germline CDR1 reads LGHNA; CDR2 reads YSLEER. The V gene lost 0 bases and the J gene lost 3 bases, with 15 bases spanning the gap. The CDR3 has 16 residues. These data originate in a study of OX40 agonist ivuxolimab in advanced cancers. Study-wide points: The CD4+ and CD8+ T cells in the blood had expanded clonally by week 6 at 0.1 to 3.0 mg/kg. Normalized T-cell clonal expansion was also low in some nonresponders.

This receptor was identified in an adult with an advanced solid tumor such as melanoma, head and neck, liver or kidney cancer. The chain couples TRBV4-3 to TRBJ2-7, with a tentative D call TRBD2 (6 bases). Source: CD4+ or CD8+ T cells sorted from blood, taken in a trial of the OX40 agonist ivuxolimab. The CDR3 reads CASSQDSTRTYYEQYF. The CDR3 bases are TGCGCCAGCAGCCAAGATTCGACTAGGACTTACTACGAGCAGTACTTC.